This T cell receptor beta chain emerged from a study of siplizumab effects on memory and regulatory T cells. The study, taken as a whole, reports: Apparently key alloresponse contributors, naive T cells also seemed more diverse than memory cells.

Using immunoSEQ multiplex PCR, the repertoire was profiled, and TCRdb retains in-frame clones only, with some absent. This table has some 100,000 clones, over 85% appearing once. In germline, CDR1 is MNHEY, CDR2 SMNVEV (reference sequence). With 3 bases clipped from V and 1 base from J, the junction kept 10 bases outside the gene matches. The CDR3 is 18 amino acids. As regards this clone: The antigen is not known.

This TCR derives from a human donor in good health. This rearrangement joins TRBV27 to TRBJ2-2, with 8 bases identical to TRBD2. The specimen sequenced was CD8+ T cells sorted from blood. DNA of the CDR3: TGTGCCAGCAGTTTCCCCCCCAGCGGGGGTTTGAACACCGGGGAGCTGTTTTTT. The encoded protein is CASSFPPSGGLNTGELFF.